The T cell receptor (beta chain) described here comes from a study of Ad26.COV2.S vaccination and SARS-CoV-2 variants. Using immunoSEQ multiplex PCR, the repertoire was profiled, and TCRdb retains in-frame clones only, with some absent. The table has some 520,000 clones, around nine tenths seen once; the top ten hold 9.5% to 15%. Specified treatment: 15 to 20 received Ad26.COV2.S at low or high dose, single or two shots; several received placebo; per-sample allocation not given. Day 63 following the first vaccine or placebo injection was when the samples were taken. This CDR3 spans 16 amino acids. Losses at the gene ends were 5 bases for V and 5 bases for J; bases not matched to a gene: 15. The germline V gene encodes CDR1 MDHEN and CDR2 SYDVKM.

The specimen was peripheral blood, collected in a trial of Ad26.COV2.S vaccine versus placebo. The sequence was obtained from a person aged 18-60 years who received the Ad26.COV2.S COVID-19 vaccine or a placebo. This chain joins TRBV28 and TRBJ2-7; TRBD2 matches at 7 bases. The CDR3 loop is CASSEGVPAGGNEQYF. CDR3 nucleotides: TGTGCCAGCAGTGAAGGGGTGCCCGCCGGGGGGAACGAGCAGTACTTC.